This T cell receptor (beta chain) was documented in a study of CD8 T cells in Susac syndrome. Blood CD8+ and CD4+ T cells underwent high-throughput TCR beta sequencing. Study results and limitations: Regarding the TCR sequencing and HLA analysis, the study admitted that a relatively small number of individuals were involved. CD8+ clonal expansion in Susac was maximal in TEMRA cells and in active patients.

With random hexamers, reverse transcription was performed on roughly 0.45 to 1 ug of RNA. TCRdb used MiXCR to reprocess the immunoSEQ multiplex PCR reads, holding one entry per CDR3 protein. In the table there are approximately 83,000 distinct CDR3 sequences, 94% of which are singletons. From germline, CDR1 is DFQATT and CDR2 SNEGSKA (reference sequence). This CDR3 is 15 amino acids long. V was clipped by 0 bases and J by 1 base, with 12 bases between them. As concerns this clonotype: No antigen is known for it.

This clonotype was sampled from a human donor with Susac syndrome. The V and J genes are TRBV20-1 and TRBJ1-2; tentative D call: TRBD1 (6 bases). The specimen sequenced was CD8+ T cells from PBMCs. The CDR3 coding sequence is TGCAGTGCTAGAGATCACAGGGCCATTAACTATGGCTACACCTTC. This encodes CSARDHRAINYGYTF.